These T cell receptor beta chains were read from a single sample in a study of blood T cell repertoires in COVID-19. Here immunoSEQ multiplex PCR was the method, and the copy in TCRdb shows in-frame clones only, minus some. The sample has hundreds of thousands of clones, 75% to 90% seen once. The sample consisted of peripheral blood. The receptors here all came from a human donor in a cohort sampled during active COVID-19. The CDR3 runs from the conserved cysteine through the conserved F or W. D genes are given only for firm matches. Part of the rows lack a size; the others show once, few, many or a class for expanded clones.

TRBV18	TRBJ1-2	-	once	CASSPRDIANYGYTF
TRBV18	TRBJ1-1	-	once	CASSPQQDTEAFF
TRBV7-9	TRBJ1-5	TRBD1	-	CASSVQGDQPQHF
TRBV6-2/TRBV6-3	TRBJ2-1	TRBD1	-	CASSPVGTGNNEQFF
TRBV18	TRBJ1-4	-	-	CASSPAVIEKLFF
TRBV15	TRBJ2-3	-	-	CATSRDGLTDTQYF
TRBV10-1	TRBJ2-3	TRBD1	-	CASNQNRGLKDTQYF
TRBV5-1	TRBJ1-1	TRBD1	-	CASSLRGGEGTEAFF
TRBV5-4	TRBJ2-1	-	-	CASSGWSGQKENEQFF
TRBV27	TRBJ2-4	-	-	CASSERAGRAIAKNIQYF
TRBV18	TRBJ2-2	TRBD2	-	CASSPLSSGDTGELFF
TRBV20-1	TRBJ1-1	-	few	CSSPWNTEAFF
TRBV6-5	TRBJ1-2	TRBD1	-	CASSNSGGYYGYTF
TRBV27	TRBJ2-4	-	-	CASSLIGVAKNIQYF
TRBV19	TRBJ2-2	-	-	CASSIPLGRATGELFF
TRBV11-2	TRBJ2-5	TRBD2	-	CASTMSGGAVETQYF
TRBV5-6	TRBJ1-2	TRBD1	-	CASSPGRDRGYTF
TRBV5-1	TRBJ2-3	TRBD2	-	CASSLASGGAGDTQYF
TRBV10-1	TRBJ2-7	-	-	CASSESAGVVYEQYF
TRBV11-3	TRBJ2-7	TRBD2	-	CASSVGLDYEQYF
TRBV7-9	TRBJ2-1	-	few	CASSLGLRQGLVNNEQFF
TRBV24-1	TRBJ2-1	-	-	CATSDSTGGWNEQFF
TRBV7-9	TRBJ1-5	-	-	CASSPQQHILDQPQHF
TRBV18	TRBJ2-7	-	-	CASSPLDSVEQYF
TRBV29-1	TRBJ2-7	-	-	CSVLGGAEQYF
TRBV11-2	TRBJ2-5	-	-	CASSLVIGETQYF
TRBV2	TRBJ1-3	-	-	CASTRDGASGNTIYF
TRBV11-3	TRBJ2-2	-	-	CASSLVRDTGELFF
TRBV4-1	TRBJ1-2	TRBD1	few	CASSQAGQGGYGYTF
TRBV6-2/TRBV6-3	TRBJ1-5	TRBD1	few	CASSSETGGGPGNQPQHF
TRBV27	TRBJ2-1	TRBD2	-	CASSQLAGDYNEQFF
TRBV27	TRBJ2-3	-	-	CASSPIPLGRRSDTQYF
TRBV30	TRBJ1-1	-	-	CASFSGQTNTEAFF
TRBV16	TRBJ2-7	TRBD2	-	CASSRTSARYEQYF
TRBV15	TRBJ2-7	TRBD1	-	CATSRDKMGQGSYEQYF
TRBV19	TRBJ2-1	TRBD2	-	CASSTSGGVGEQFF
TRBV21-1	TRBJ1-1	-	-	CASSIYGHAYTEAFF
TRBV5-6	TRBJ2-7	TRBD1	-	CASSPGQGFHEQYF
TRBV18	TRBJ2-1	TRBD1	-	CASSPPEGGAGNEQFF
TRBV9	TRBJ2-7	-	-	CASSIALGYEQYF
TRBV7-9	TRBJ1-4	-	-	CASSYAFGRGSEKLFF
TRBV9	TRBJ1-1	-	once	CASSVGGAANEAFF
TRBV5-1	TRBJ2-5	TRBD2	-	CASSKRTSGETQYF
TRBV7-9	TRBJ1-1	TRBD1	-	CASSTGQGGRGNTEAFF
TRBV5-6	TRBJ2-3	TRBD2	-	CASSLAGGILTDTQYF
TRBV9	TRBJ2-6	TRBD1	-	CASSPRTGPSGANVLTF
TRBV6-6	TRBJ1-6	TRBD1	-	CASRTYGQGHSPLHF
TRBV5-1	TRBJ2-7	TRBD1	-	CASSLVTGVSYEQYF
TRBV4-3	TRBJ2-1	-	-	CASSPGYNEQFF
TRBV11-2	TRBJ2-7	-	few	CASSLDRYEQYF
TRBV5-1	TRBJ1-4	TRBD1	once	CASALGQGLGKLFF
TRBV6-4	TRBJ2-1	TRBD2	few	CASSDSTSGNEQFF
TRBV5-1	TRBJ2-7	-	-	CASSRDSTEAYEQYF
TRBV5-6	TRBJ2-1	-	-	CASSFDRGALPYNEQFF